The 5 T cell receptor beta chains below all came from one sample that was sequenced in a study of tumor-infiltrating lymphocytes in primary liver carcinoma. Blood RNA originated from unsorted whole blood, with germline DNA additionally extracted. Total RNA (around 500 ng) served as template for TCR beta cDNA synthesis primed by a constant-region primer. Libraries of TCR beta came from three nested multiplex PCR rounds with slightly modified ARM-PCR. With TRBV1-TRBV30 forward primers and a C-beta reverse primer, the first two PCR rounds were run for roughly 9 cycles each. TCRdb ran MiXCR on the multiplex PCR reads and lists one entry per CDR3 protein. There are hundreds of thousands of distinct CDR3 sequences in the sample; about 50% occur only once, and around 15% lies in the top ten. Sequenced material: peripheral blood. The receptors originated from a woman aged 25 to 45 with primary liver carcinoma and hepatitis B virus infection.

Regarding this clonotype: The missing conserved phenylalanine or tryptophan at the end of this CDR3 makes a read error likely. The chain carries TRBV11-1 and TRBJ1-1; tentatively, D is TRBD1 (5 bases). The CDR3 runs 13 residues. CDR1 is SGHAT and CDR2 is FQDESV in the germline V gene (reference sequence). CDR3 residues: CTSSFGQNTEAFC. DNA for the CDR3: TGTACCAGCAGCTTCGGACAGAACACTGAAGCTTTCTGT.

V gene TRBV5-4 combines with J gene TRBJ2-7; the D gene is possibly TRBD2 (6 bases). Germline loops: CDR1 SGHNT, CDR2 YYREEE (reference sequence). V was trimmed by 7 bases and J by 0 bases, leaving 11 bases between them. The CDR3 covers 13 residues. The CDR3 spells CASGSGHSYEQYF. CDR3 in DNA: TGTGCCAGCGGGAGCGGGCACTCCTACGAGCAGTACTTC.

The gene calls are TRBV29-1 and TRBJ2-1, with D possibly matching TRBD2 (5 bases). Trimming took off 7 bases at V and 6 bases at J, with 13 bases between the two ends. Germline V gene data show CDR1 as SQVTM and CDR2 as ANQGSEA. This CDR3 has 12 amino acids. The CDR3: CSGSPTSNEQFF. The CDR3 nucleotides are TGCAGCGGCAGCCCTACTAGCAATGAGCAGTTCTTC.

The V gene is TRBV11-2, the J gene TRBJ2-1; 10 positions agree with TRBD2. The germline gives CDR1 SGHAT, CDR2 FQNNGV. The CDR3 length is 15 residues. The CDR3 coding sequence is TGTGTCAGTAGCCCTTCTAGCGGGAGCCTTGATGAGCAGTTCTTC. Amino acid sequence: CVSSPSSGSLDEQFF.

As to this clonotype: The junction departs from germline at one end; a sequencing error may be responsible. Here the CDR3 reads CSVKLRTAQETQYF. CDR3 DNA sequence: TGCAGCGTTAAACTAAGGACAGCTCAAGAGACCCAGTACTTT. The chain is built from TRBV29-1 and TRBJ2-5, with D perhaps matching TRBD1 (6 bases). Germline V gene sequence: CDR1 SQVTM, CDR2 ANQGSEA. This CDR3 has 14 residues.